This T cell receptor (beta chain) appears in the sequencing data of a study of blood T cell repertoires in COVID-19. Unmatched junction bases numbered 4, after V lost 5 bases and J lost 6 bases. Germline V gene lookup returns CDR1 SGHNT and CDR2 YENEEA. The CDR3 sequence is 13 residues long. The data were produced by immunoSEQ multiplex PCR, yet TCRdb's version contains in-frame clones alone and is incomplete. The repertoire holds about 42,000 clones, with 89% as singletons. The sequence was collected from a human donor in a cohort sampled during active COVID-19. V gene TRBV11-3 combines with J gene TRBJ2-1; 7 bases fit TRBD1. The sample comprised peripheral blood. Written as DNA, the CDR3 is TGTGCCAGCAGCGGGACAGAACCCAATGAGCAGTTCTTC. Amino acids: CASSGTEPNEQFF.